A single sample is the source of the 32 T cell receptor beta chains below, sequenced in a study of blood T cell repertoires in COVID-19. The table came from immunoSEQ multiplex PCR; TCRdb's copy has only in-frame clones and leaves some out. The table records some 240,000 clones, about 88% of them present only once. The sample consisted of peripheral blood. The receptor set was obtained from a woman between 35 and 50 years old who had recovered from COVID-19.

This clone has just one count. CDR3 sequence: CASSETGWGPSFEAFF. The CDR3 nucleotides read TGTGCCAGTAGCGAAACGGGGTGGGGGCCCTCCTTTGAAGCTTTCTTT. V usage is TRBV19 and J usage is TRBJ1-1, with D maybe TRBD1 (6 bases). CDR3 size: 16 residues. Trimming pared 6 bases from V and 7 bases from J, leaving 24 bases between. From germline, CDR1 is LNHDA and CDR2 SQIVND (reference sequence).

This clone was counted once. This chain uses TRBV9 with TRBJ1-6, with a possible D match to TRBD1 (6 bases). This CDR3 is 13 amino acids long. Germline V gene sequence: CDR1 SGDLS, CDR2 YYNGEE. Trimming shortened V by 5 bases and J by 9 bases, and 12 bases separated the two germline ends. The CDR3 DNA sequence: TGTGCCAGCAGTTTTCAGGGGATTTCACCCCTCCACTTT. As protein: CASSFQGISPLHF.

The genes are TRBV3-1 (or the pseudogene TRBV3-2) and TRBJ2-5; TRBD1 agrees at 8 bases. CDR1 LGHDT and CDR2 YNNKEL come from the germline V gene (reference sequence). With 1 base clipped from V and 5 bases from J, the junction kept 6 bases outside the gene matches. The CDR3 loop spans 15 amino acids. CDR3 coding DNA: TGTGCCAGCAGCCAAGGGCGGGACAGGTGGGAGACCCAGTACTTC. Protein: CASSQGRDRWETQYF.

The chain combines TRBV18 with TRBJ2-1; weak D call: TRBD1 (6 bases). Per the germline V gene, CDR1 is KGHSH and CDR2 is LQKENI. The CDR3 runs 15 residues. Trimming stripped 3 bases from V and 4 bases from J, with 13 bases between. As DNA, the CDR3 is TGTGCCAGCTCACCCAGGGGCGTCAAGTACAATGAGCAGTTCTTC. This sequence encodes CASSPRGVKYNEQFF.

This chain uses TRBV5-4 with TRBJ1-1; possible D gene TRBD1, 5 bases. V lost 2 bases, J lost 7 bases, and 12 bases lay in between. Germline V lookup: CDR1 SGHNT, CDR2 YYREEE (reference sequence). This CDR3 is built from 13 residues. The DNA of the CDR3 is TGTGCCAGCAGCTTCGGACATTCTCGTGAAGCTTTCTTT. The encoded protein is CASSFGHSREAFF.

The CDR3 reads CASSLGQISGANVLTF. In nucleotides, the CDR3 is TGTGCCAGCAGCTTGGGACAGATCTCTGGGGCCAACGTCCTGACTTTC. The chain combines TRBV7-6 with TRBJ2-6; 7 nucleotides line up with TRBD1. This CDR3 is 16 amino acids long. CDR1 and CDR2 (germline): SGHVS, FNYEAQ. V shed 3 bases and J 0 bases; nucleotides not matched to a gene: 2.

The rearrangement joins TRBV5-1 to TRBJ2-2, with 7 nucleotides matching TRBD2. Trimming cost V 5 bases and J 4 bases; bases outside gene matches: 5. The CDR3 runs 14 residues. Looked up from germline, CDR1 is SGHRS and CDR2 is YFSETQ. CDR3 region: CASRTGGLTGELFF. The CDR3 DNA follows: TGCGCCAGCAGGACGGGGGGTCTCACCGGGGAGCTGTTTTTT.

The rearrangement links TRBV5-5 to TRBJ1-1; D is uncertain. V lost 0 bases and J lost 7, with 4 bases in between. The germline V gene has CDR1 SGHKS and CDR2 YYEKEE (reference sequence). There are 11 residues in the CDR3. Here the CDR3 reads CASSLALEAFF. The DNA of the CDR3 is TGTGCCAGCAGCTTGGCACTTGAAGCTTTCTTT.

The gene calls are TRBV2 and TRBJ2-2; no clear D gene. The V end was cut by 3 bases, the J end by 6 bases, with 11 bases between. The CDR3 totals 14 residues. Germline V gene sequence: CDR1 SNHLY, CDR2 FYNNEI. DNA of the CDR3: TGTGCCAGCAGTGAGGCTAGTTGGGCCGGGGAGCTGTTTTTT. Encoded protein: CASSEASWAGELFF.

This chain joins TRBV11-2 and TRBJ2-7, with D unclear. Trimming took 4 bases from V and 1 from J, leaving 11 bases between them. CDR1 SGHAT and CDR2 FQNNGV come from the germline V gene. The CDR3 has 14 residues. The CDR3 protein is CASSSRKASYEQYV. CDR3 nucleotide sequence: TGTGCCAGCAGCTCCCGTAAAGCATCCTACGAGCAGTACGTC.

This chain connects TRBV2 to TRBJ2-4, with TRBD2 as a possible D gene (6 bases). Looked up from germline, CDR1 is SNHLY and CDR2 is FYNNEI. The CDR3 totals 16 residues. The V gene lost 3 bases and the J gene lost 0 bases, with 12 bases spanning the gap. DNA of the CDR3: TGTGCCAGCAGTGACACGCGGGGCCAAGCCAAAAACATTCAGTACTTC. This sequence encodes CASSDTRGQAKNIQYF.

The rearrangement uses TRBV7-8 and TRBJ2-3; 13 positions agree with TRBD2. The CDR3 totals 16 residues. J was trimmed by 4 bases and V by 5 bases; bases with no gene match: 6. Germline V lookup: CDR1 SGHVS, CDR2 FQNEAQ. The CDR3 here is CASSKGTSGNADTQYF. Here the CDR3 DNA reads TGTGCCAGCAGCAAAGGGACTAGCGGGAACGCAGATACGCAGTATTTT.

The chain employs TRBV10-3 and TRBJ2-2; weak D call: TRBD1 (5 bases). The CDR3 runs to 15 residues. V lost 6 bases and J 0 bases, leaving 11 bases between the germline ends. Germline V gene sequence: CDR1 ENHRY, CDR2 SYGVKD. The CDR3 DNA is TGTGCCATCAGAGACAGTTACGCGAACACCGGGGAGCTGTTTTTT. Translated, it gives CAIRDSYANTGELFF.

This sequence joins TRBV30 and TRBJ2-5; maybe TRBD2 (5 bases). Trimming removed 5 bases from V and 4 bases from J, with 11 bases in between. In germline, CDR1 is GTSNPN, CDR2 SVGIG (reference sequence). The CDR3 extends over 12 amino acids. Here the CDR3 DNA reads TGTGCCTGGTCGGTGGAGGTAGAGACCCAGTACTTC. Its translation is CAWSVEVETQYF.

V gene TRBV5-4 combines with J gene TRBJ2-3; TRBD2 is a possible D gene (5 bases). Germline loops: CDR1 SGHNT, CDR2 YYREEE (reference sequence). Trimming took 3 bases from V and 5 from J, leaving 19 bases between them. The CDR3 is 16 amino acids. The CDR3 DNA follows: TGTGCCAGCAGCTCCTTCTTAGCGAGAGAGGGAGATACGCAGTATTTT. Its protein is CASSSFLAREGDTQYF.

The chain joins TRBV30 to TRBJ1-4, with D uncertain. The CDR3 has 13 amino acids. Per the germline V gene, CDR1 is GTSNPN and CDR2 is SVGIG (reference sequence). V shed 4 bases and J shed 0 bases, with 6 bases lying between them. Here the CDR3 reads CAWNGATNEKLFF. In nucleotides, the CDR3 is TGTGCCTGGAACGGAGCAACTAATGAAAAACTGTTTTTT.

This clone appeared once. The V gene is TRBV6-6, the J gene TRBJ2-1; tentatively, D is TRBD2 (6 bases). The CDR3 is 14 amino acids. V shed 6 bases and J shed 5 bases, with 14 bases lying between them. Germline V gives CDR1 MNHNY, CDR2 SVGAGI (reference sequence). The CDR3 nucleotides are TGTGCCAGCAGATCCTCGGGACTGAACAATGAGCAGTTCTTC. This codes for CASRSSGLNNEQFF.

This clone was observed a few times. This chain links TRBV4-3 with TRBJ2-1; 9 bases line up with TRBD2. Germline V gene sequence: CDR1 LGHNA, CDR2 YSLEER. Losses at the gene ends were 0 bases for V and 0 bases for J; bases not matched to a gene: 9. The CDR3 has 19 residues. The CDR3 sequence is CASSQDLVFSGSSYNEQFF. CDR3 sequence (DNA): TGCGCCAGCAGCCAAGACCTGGTCTTTAGCGGGAGCTCCTACAATGAGCAGTTCTTC.

For the CDR3, the DNA is TGTGCCACCGGGACTAGTGAGAACACCGGGGAGCTGTTTTTT. Translating gives CATGTSENTGELFF. The gene calls are TRBV24-1 and TRBJ2-2; 8 positions agree with TRBD2. Germline V gives CDR1 KGHDR, CDR2 SFDVKD. The trim removed 9 bases at V and 1 base at J, leaving 3 bases unmatched. This CDR3 is 14 amino acids long.

The V call is TRBV10-3, the J call TRBJ2-7, with D possibly TRBD2 on 5 matching bases. V lost 10 bases, J lost 3 bases, and 22 bases lay in between. Germline V CDR1 and CDR2: ENHRY, SYGVKD. The length of the CDR3 is 15 residues. CDR3 coding DNA: TGTGCCACCTGCTTCTCCGGGAAAGGTAGCTACGAGCAGTACTTC. Translated: CATCFSGKGSYEQYF.

This sequence joins TRBV5-1 and TRBJ2-5, with D possibly TRBD2 on 6 matching bases. Germline V gene lookup returns CDR1 SGHRS and CDR2 YFSETQ. V lost 4 bases and J 5 bases, leaving 12 bases between the germline ends. The CDR3 covers 13 residues. CDR3 coding DNA: TGCGCCAGCAGCGTTCGGGGAGGCGAGACCCAGTACTTC. Residues: CASSVRGGETQYF.

Details on this clone: Within the sample, other DNA sequences also encode this same CDR3. CDR3 sequence: CASSLSGDTEAFF. CDR3 sequence (DNA): TGTGCCAGCAGTTTATCAGGGGATACTGAAGCTTTCTTT. The chain joins TRBV12-3 or TRBV12-4 to TRBJ1-1; possible D gene TRBD1, 6 bases. This CDR3 has 13 amino acids. The V end was cut by 2 bases, the J end by 5 bases, with 9 bases between.

The genes are TRBV4-1 and TRBJ1-2; TRBD1 aligns across 10 bases. This CDR3 has 14 residues. Germline V gene lookup returns CDR1 MGHRA and CDR2 YSYEKL. The junction had 3 bases not matched to a gene; V was cut back by 0 bases and J by 8 bases. The CDR3 spells CASSQDPTGGGYTF. The CDR3 coding sequence is TGCGCCAGCAGCCAAGATCCGACAGGGGGCGGCTACACCTTC.

This chain joins TRBV4-1 and TRBJ2-1; 9 positions agree with TRBD2. Germline V gene sequence: CDR1 MGHRA, CDR2 YSYEKL. J was trimmed by 8 bases and V by 3 bases; bases with no gene match: 11. The CDR3 is 16 residues long. As DNA, the CDR3 is TGCGCCAGCAGCCAGGCTAGCGGGGCACGTCAGGATGAGCAGTTCTTC. Translated, it gives CASSQASGARQDEQFF.

V usage is TRBV6-2 or TRBV6-3 and J usage is TRBJ2-5, with D perhaps TRBD2 (5 bases). Germline V CDR1 and CDR2: MNHEY, SVGEGT. V lost 2 bases to trimming and J lost 6 bases, with 13 bases between them. The CDR3 is made up of 14 amino acids. CDR3 in amino acids: CASSYVRGTQTQYF. The CDR3 DNA is TGTGCCAGCAGTTACGTACGGGGAACGCAGACCCAGTACTTC.

The chain couples TRBV12-5 to TRBJ2-2; D remains ambiguous. This CDR3 comprises 15 residues. V lost 0 bases and J lost 2, with 7 bases in between. Germline assignment: CDR1 LGHNT and CDR2 FRNRAP. The CDR3 region is CASGLVPINTGELFF. In nucleotides, the CDR3 is TGTGCTAGTGGTTTGGTCCCTATCAACACCGGGGAGCTGTTTTTT.

The CDR3 DNA sequence: TGTGCCAGTAGTCCGACCACAGGGTCGGCCACCGGGGAGCTGTTTTTT. Translated: CASSPTTGSATGELFF. The chain has TRBV19 and TRBJ2-2; TRBD1 is a possible D gene (6 bases). V lost 5 bases, J lost 4 bases, and 17 bases lay in between. The V gene's germline CDR1 is LNHDA and CDR2 SQIVND (reference sequence). CDR3 length equals 16 residues.

On this clone itself: Germline and junction disagree at one end, which may indicate a read error. The chain is built from TRBV29-1 and TRBJ1-1; no clear D. Germline V CDR1 and CDR2: SQVTM, ANQGSEA. This CDR3 region has 11 residues. CDR3 nucleotides: TGCAGCGTTGAATTGGGGAGTGAAACTTTCTTT. It codes for CSVELGSETFF.

The chain employs TRBV5-6 and TRBJ2-6; possibly TRBD1 for D (5 bases). Trimming took 4 bases from V and 0 from J, leaving 17 bases between them. Germline lookup yields CDR1 SGHDT and CDR2 YYEEEE. The CDR3 sequence is 18 residues long. The CDR3 DNA is TGTGCCAGCAGCACGGCAGGGTCTCTCAGCTCTGGGGCCAACGTCCTGACTTTC. Protein sequence: CASSTAGSLSSGANVLTF.

The J gene is TRBJ2-1, the V gene TRBV19; 14 nucleotides line up with TRBD2. CDR1 LNHDA and CDR2 SQIVND come from the germline V gene (reference sequence). This CDR3 contains 18 residues. The V gene end was trimmed by 4 bases and the J gene end by 6 bases; junction bases not matched to a gene: 11. The CDR3 nucleotides are TGTGCCAGTAGTACCGGGACAGGGGGACTAGCGGGAGTCAATGAGCAGTTCTTC. This gives the protein CASSTGTGGLAGVNEQFF.

V gene TRBV3-1 (or the pseudogene TRBV3-2) combines with J gene TRBJ2-1; 7 bases map to TRBD2. V gave up 1 base and J gave up 15 bases; unmatched junction bases: 15. Germline V gene sequence: CDR1 LGHDT, CDR2 YNNKEL (reference sequence). The CDR3 is 15 residues long. The CDR3 sequence is CASSQGLLEGGSRFF. CDR3 bases: TGTGCCAGCAGCCAAGGTTTACTAGAAGGCGGGAGCCGGTTCTTC.

This chain uses TRBV3-1 (or the pseudogene TRBV3-2) with TRBJ1-3; 7 positions match TRBD1. The length of the CDR3 is 16 residues. Germline V gene sequence: CDR1 LGHDT, CDR2 YNNKEL (reference sequence). Trimming removed 1 base from V and 3 bases from J; junction bases left unmatched: 6. The CDR3 loop is CASSQVRGQFGNTIYF. DNA for the CDR3: TGTGCCAGCAGCCAAGTGAGGGGGCAGTTTGGAAACACCATATATTTT.